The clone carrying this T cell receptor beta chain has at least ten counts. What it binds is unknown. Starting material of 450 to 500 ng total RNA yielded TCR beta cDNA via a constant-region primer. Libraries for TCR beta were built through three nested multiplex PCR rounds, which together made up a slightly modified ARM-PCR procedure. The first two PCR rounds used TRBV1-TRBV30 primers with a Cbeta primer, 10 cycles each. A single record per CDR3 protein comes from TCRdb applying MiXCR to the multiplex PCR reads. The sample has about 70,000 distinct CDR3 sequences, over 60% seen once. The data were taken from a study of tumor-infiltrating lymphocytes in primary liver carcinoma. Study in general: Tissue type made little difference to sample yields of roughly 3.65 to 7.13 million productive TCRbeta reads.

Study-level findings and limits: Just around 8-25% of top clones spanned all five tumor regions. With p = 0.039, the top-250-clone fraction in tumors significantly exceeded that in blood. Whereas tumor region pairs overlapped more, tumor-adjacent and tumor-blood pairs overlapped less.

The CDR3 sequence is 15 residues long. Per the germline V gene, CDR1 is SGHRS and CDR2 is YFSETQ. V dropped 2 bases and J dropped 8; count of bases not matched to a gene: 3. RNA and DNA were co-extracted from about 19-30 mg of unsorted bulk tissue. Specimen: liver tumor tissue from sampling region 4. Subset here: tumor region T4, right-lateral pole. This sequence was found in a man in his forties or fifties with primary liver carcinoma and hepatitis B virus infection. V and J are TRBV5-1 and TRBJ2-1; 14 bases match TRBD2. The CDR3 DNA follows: TGCGCCAGCAGCTTCGGGACTAGCGGGAGCGATGAGCAGTTCTTC. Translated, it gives CASSFGTSGSDEQFF.